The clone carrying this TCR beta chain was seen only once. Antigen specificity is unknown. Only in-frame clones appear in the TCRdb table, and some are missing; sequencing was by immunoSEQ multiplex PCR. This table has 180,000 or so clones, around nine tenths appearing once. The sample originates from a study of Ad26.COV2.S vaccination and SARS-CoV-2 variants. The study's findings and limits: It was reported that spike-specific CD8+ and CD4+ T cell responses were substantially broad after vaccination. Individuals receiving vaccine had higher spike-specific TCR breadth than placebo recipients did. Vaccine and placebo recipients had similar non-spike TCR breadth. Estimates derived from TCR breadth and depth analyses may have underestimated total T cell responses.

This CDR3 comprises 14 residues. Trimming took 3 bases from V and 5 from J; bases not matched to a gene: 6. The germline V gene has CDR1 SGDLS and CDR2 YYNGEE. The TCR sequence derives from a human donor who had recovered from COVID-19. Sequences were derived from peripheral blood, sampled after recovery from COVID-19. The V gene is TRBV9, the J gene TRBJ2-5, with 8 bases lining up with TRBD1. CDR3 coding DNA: TGTGCCAGCAGCGGTTGGGACAGGACGGAGACCCAGTACTTC. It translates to CASSGWDRTETQYF.